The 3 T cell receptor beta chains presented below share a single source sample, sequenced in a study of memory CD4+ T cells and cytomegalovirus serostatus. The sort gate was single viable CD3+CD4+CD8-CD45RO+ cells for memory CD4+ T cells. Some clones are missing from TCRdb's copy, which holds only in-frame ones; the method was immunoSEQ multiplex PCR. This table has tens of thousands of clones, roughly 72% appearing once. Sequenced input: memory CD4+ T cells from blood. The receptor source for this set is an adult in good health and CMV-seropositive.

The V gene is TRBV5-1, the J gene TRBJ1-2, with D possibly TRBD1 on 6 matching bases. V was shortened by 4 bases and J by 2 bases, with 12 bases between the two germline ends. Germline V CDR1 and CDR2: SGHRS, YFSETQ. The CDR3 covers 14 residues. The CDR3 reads CASSKETGNYGYTF. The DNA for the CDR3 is TGCGCCAGCAGCAAAGAAACAGGGAACTATGGCTACACCTTC.

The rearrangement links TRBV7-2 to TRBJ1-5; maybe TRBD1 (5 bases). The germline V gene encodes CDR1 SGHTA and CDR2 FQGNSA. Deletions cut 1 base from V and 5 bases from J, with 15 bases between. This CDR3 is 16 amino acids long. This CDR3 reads CASSLDLPGSYQPQHF. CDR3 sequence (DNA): TGTGCCAGCAGCTTAGATCTCCCAGGGTCCTATCAGCCCCAGCATTTT.

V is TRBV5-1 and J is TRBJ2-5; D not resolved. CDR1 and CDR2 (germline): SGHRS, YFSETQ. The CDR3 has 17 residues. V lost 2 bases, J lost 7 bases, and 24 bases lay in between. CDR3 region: CASSLPPTSTSSGTQYF. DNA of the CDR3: TGCGCCAGCAGCTTACCCCCCACGTCGACTTCCTCAGGGACCCAGTACTTC.